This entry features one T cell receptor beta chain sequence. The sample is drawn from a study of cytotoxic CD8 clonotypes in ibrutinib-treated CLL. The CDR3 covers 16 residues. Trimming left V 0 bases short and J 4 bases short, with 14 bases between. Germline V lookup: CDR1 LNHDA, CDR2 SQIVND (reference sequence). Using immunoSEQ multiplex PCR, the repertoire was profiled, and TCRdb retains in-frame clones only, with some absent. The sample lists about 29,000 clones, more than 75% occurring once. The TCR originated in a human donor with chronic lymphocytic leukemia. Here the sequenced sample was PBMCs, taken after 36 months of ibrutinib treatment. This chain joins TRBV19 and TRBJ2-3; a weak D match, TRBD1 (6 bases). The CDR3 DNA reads TGTGCCAGTAGTATAGAGGGAGCAGGGGCGGCAGATACGCAGTATTTT. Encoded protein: CASSIEGAGAADTQYF.